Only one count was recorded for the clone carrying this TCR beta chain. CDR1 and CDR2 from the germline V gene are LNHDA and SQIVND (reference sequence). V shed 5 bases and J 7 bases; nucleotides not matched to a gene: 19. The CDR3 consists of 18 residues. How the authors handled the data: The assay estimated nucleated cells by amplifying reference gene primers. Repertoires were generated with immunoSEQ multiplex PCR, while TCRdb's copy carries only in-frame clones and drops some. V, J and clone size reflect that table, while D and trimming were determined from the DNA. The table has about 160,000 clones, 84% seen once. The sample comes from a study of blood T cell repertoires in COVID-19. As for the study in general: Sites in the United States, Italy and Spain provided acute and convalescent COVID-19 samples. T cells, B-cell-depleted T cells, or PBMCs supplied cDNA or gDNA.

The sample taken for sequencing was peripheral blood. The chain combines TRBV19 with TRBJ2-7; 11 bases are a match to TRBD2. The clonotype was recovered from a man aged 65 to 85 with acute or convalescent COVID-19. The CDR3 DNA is TGTGCCAGTAGTTTGTCTGGGACTAGCGGATTACCCCCTCGGGAGCAGTACTTC. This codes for CASSLSGTSGLPPREQYF.